A single sample is the source of the 3 T cell receptor beta chains below, sequenced in a study of control samples from healthy donors and cancer patients (TCRdb year 2020). To prepare the library, the immunoSEQ multiplex PCR assay was applied. Imported from immuneACCESS, the table was reduced by TCRdb to in-frame sequences with V and J called. These copies leave out some clones; in studies compared against another copy, an unresolved V gene accounts for under half, and the cause of the remainder is not known. The table for this sample lists about 120,000 clones; roughly 89% of them were counted only once. 12% of the sample comes from the top ten. What was sequenced was blood. These receptors were taken from a man aged 30 to 39 in good health.

CDR3 sequence reads: CASSPDTEGYGYTF. DNA for the CDR3: TGTGCCAGCAGCCCCGATACGGAAGGCTATGGCTACACCTTC. The V call is TRBV7-9, the J call TRBJ1-2; D unclear. The CDR3 covers 14 residues. V lost 5 bases, J lost 4 bases, and 14 bases lay in between. The germline CDR1 and CDR2 sequences are SEHNR and FQNEAQ (reference sequence). The full variable domain, rest sourced from reference TRBV7-9 and TRBJ1-2, is DTGVSQNPRHKITKRGQNVTFRCDPISEHNRLYWYRQTLGQGPEFLTYFQNEAQLEKSRLLSDRFSAERPKGSFSTLEIQRTEQGDSAMYLCASSPDTEGYGYTFGSGTRLTVV.

The chain carries TRBV2 and TRBJ1-4; D ambiguous. The CDR3 spans 19 residues. V dropped 1 base and J dropped 7 bases, with 25 bases sitting between them. CDR1 is SNHLY, CDR2 FYNNEI, per germline. CDR3 sequence (DNA): TGTGCCAGCAGTGAAGTCCGGCGGGATGGAAGGGCGGAGGGTGAAAAACTGTTTTTT. It codes for CASSEVRRDGRAEGEKLFF. Full variable domain (rest looked up from reference TRBV2 and TRBJ1-4): EPEVTQTPSHQVTQMGQEVILRCVPISNHLYFYWYRQILGQKVEFLVSFYNNEISEKSEIFDDQFSVERPDGSNFTLKIRSTKLEDSAMYFCASSEVRRDGRAEGEKLFFGSGTQLSVL.

The chain combines TRBV5-1 with TRBJ1-4; TRBD1 agrees at 7 bases. The germline V gene encodes CDR1 SGHRS and CDR2 YFSETQ. With 2 bases clipped from V and 2 bases from J, the junction kept 3 bases outside the gene matches. The CDR3 runs to 15 residues. CDR3 in DNA: TGCGCCAGCAGCTTTCGACAGGGCACTAATGAAAAACTGTTTTTT. Its translation is CASSFRQGTNEKLFF.